Given below is one T cell receptor beta chain in context. Its target is not known. This sample is part of a study of CD8 T cells in ankylosing spondylitis. In making TCR beta libraries, quantitative 5'-RACE with molecular barcodes was used. TCRdb used MiXCR to reprocess the 5' RACE reads, holding one entry per CDR3 protein. The profile covers over 150,000 distinct CDR3 sequences, with around a sixth appearing a single time and 4.3% taken by the ten largest. There are 14 residues in the CDR3. CDR1 and CDR2 (germline): SGHTS, YDEGEE. The J segment lost 4 bases and the V segment lost 7 bases, leaving 6 bases of the junction unmatched. Study outcomes and limitations: Disease-associated clones were reportedly significantly overrepresented in matched ankylosing spondylitis synovial fluid. Several of the motif variants were reported before in synovial fluid and blood from reactive arthritis. Ankylosing spondylitis blood appeared to carry a characteristic TCR beta motif of roughly 8 highly homologous variants.

This chain links TRBV5-8 with TRBJ2-3, with 10 bases lining up with TRBD2. Material: blood, either unsorted or a sorted T cell fraction (not recorded which). This sequence was found in a male donor under 30 with ankylosing spondylitis or in good health (not recorded which). The CDR3 loop is CASVTSGNPDTQYF. The CDR3 bases are TGTGCCAGCGTAACTAGCGGGAACCCAGATACGCAGTATTTT.